Listed here is a single TCR beta chain. These data are taken from a study of blood T cell repertoires in COVID-19. The table came from immunoSEQ multiplex PCR; TCRdb's copy has only in-frame clones and leaves some out. The table lists hundreds of thousands of clones, 85% to 90% of them singletons. With 6 bases clipped from V and 4 bases from J, the junction kept 1 base outside the gene matches. CDR3 length: 12 amino acids. Per germline, CDR1 ENHRY and CDR2 SYGVKD. Two consecutive negative NP/OP PCR tests, clearance, or resolved symptoms defined Cohort 3 recovery. The sequence was collected from a man aged 25-45 years who had recovered from COVID-19. The source material was PBMCs or T cells enriched from blood (not recorded which). This chain joins TRBV10-3 and TRBJ1-1; 8 bases are a match to TRBD1. The DNA of the CDR3 is TGTGCCATCAGAACAGGGGGCACTGAAGCTTTCTTT. It is translated as CAIRTGGTEAFF.